What follows are 3 T cell receptor beta chains derived from one specimen sequenced in a study of blood T cells in healthy people across ages. Primed by a sample-barcoded 5' primer and a J-beta primer mix, a second PCR proceeded for roughly 7 to 12 cycles. Each CDR3 protein is one row after TCRdb ran MiXCR on the 5' RACE reads. This table has some 1.7 million distinct CDR3 sequences, 28% appearing once. The sequencing input was blood. Source of these receptors: a woman aged 30 to 39 in good health.

This clonotype was counted ten times or more. The chain is built from TRBV15 and TRBJ2-7; TRBD1 aligns across 9 bases. This CDR3 has 14 residues. Germline loops: CDR1 LNHNV, CDR2 YYDKDF (reference sequence). The trim removed 5 bases at V and 2 bases at J, leaving 4 bases unmatched. CDR3 DNA sequence: TGTGCCACCAGCGGGACAGGGTGGGCCTACGAGCAGTACTTC. Amino acids: CATSGTGWAYEQYF.

This clonotype was detected only once. Here the CDR3 DNA reads TGTGCCAGCAGTCACCAGGGTGCCCGGCCCCAGCATTTT. Protein sequence: CASSHQGARPQHF. The gene calls are TRBV6-2 or TRBV6-3 and TRBJ1-5, with TRBD1 as a possible D gene (5 bases). Germline lookup yields CDR1 MNHEY and CDR2 SVGEGT. V was pared by 5 bases and J by 9 bases, with 14 bases between. The CDR3 is 13 residues long.

A few counts support this clonotype. Its ends do not fully match the called genes, so a read error is possible. The rearrangement links TRBV7-8 to TRBJ2-2; 8 bases align to TRBD2. This CDR3 has 15 amino acids. Germline V gene lookup returns CDR1 SGHVS and CDR2 FQNEAQ. Here the CDR3 reads CASSHSGDYTGELFF. As DNA, the CDR3 is TGTGCTAGCAGCCATAGCGGGGACTACACCGGGGAGCTGTTTTTT.